Listed below are T cell receptor beta chains from one sample, sequenced in a study of cytomegalovirus exposure and HLA in healthy donors. TCRdb's copy holds only in-frame clones and misses some; the assay was immunoSEQ multiplex PCR. The table records approximately 120,000 clones, roughly 80% of them present only once. What was sequenced was PBMCs. The receptors shown here come from a woman in her forties or fifties in good health and CMV-seropositive. The CDR3 runs from the conserved cysteine through the conserved F or W. D genes are given only for firm matches. Clone size is shown for a subset of rows, as once, few, many or a class of expanded clone.

j_gene	d_gene	v_gene	abundance	CDR3aa	CDR3nt
TRBJ1-2	.	TRBV7-6	.	CASSLGGGLGDGYTF	TGTGCCAGCAGCTTAGGCGGGGGGCTAGGTGATGGCTACACCTTC
TRBJ1-5	TRBD1	TRBV4-2	.	CASSQTGTGGTPQHF	TGTGCCAGCAGCCAAACCGGGACAGGGGGCACGCCCCAGCATTTT
TRBJ2-6	.	TRBV10-3	.	CATSRVGPLSGANVLTF	TGTGCCACATCAAGGGTGGGGCCGCTCTCTGGGGCCAACGTCCTGACTTTC
TRBJ1-6	.	TRBV27	.	CASTQTSSYNSPLHF	TGTGCCAGCACCCAGACATCCTCCTATAATTCACCCCTCCACTTT
TRBJ1-1	.	TRBV6-5	.	CASSGRLNTEAFF	TGTGCCAGCAGTGGCAGGTTGAACACTGAAGCTTTCTTT
TRBJ2-3	TRBD2	TRBV15	.	CTTSRDSTGGPNTQYF	TGTACCACCAGCAGAGATTCCACGGGAGGGCCAAATACGCAGTATTTT
TRBJ2-3	TRBD1	TRBV6-4	.	CASSRTGGTDTQYF	TGTGCCAGCAGTCGGACAGGGGGAACAGATACGCAGTATTTT
TRBJ1-5	TRBD1	TRBV4-3	.	CASSQETGNQPQHF	TGCGCCAGCAGCCAAGAGACAGGGAATCAGCCCCAGCATTTT
TRBJ1-2	.	TRBV7-2	few	CASSPLVMWGTPYGYTF	TGTGCCAGCAGCCCCCTCGTAATGTGGGGGACACCATATGGCTACACCTTC
TRBJ2-5	.	TRBV5-1	few	CASPLEGRETQYF	TGCGCCAGCCCACTTGAGGGCAGGGAGACCCAGTACTTC
TRBJ2-7	TRBD1	TRBV27	.	CASTLRAGGSYEQYF	TGTGCCAGCACCCTAAGGGCAGGGGGCTCCTACGAGCAGTACTTC
TRBJ1-2	.	TRBV27	.	CASSLGPGYGYTF	TGTGCCAGCAGTTTGGGCCCCGGATATGGCTACACCTTC
TRBJ2-1	.	TRBV7-9	.	CSSSLGPSHNEQFF	TGTTCCAGCAGCTTAGGTCCTAGCCACAATGAGCAGTTCTTC
TRBJ2-3	TRBD1	TRBV2	few	CASLRTGARFF	TGTGCCAGCCTGCGGACAGGGGCCCGGTTTTTT